Each of the 25 T cell receptor beta chains below was sequenced from the same sample in a study of shared clonotypes between healthy human individuals. The data were produced by immunoSEQ multiplex PCR, yet TCRdb's version contains in-frame clones alone and is incomplete. The profile shows about 1.5 million clones, approximately 98% of them singletons. Sequencing input: naive CD4+ T cells sorted from blood. Sample subset: CD45RA+ positively selected. These receptors originate from a man aged 25 to 40 in good health.

Worth noting for this clone: The sample has other DNA sequences that encode this CDR3 too. The V call is TRBV18, the J call TRBJ2-3; perhaps TRBD1 as D (6 bases). Trimming cost V 1 base and J 4 bases, with 12 bases left between them. The CDR3 extends over 15 amino acids. Germline V gene lookup returns CDR1 KGHSH and CDR2 LQKENI. The CDR3 loop reads CASSPRAGAADTQYF. As DNA, the CDR3 is TGTGCCAGCTCACCACGGGCAGGGGCCGCAGATACGCAGTATTTT.

The chain recombines TRBV15 with TRBJ1-2; D is undetermined. This CDR3 region has 15 residues. CDR1 and CDR2 from the germline V gene are LNHNV and YYDKDF (reference sequence). The V gene lost 0 bases and the J gene lost 2 bases, with 10 bases spanning the gap. In nucleotides, the CDR3 is TGTGCCACCAGCAGAGATAAGGTGATGAACTATGGCTACACCTTC. This codes for CATSRDKVMNYGYTF.

The chain employs TRBV27 and TRBJ1-5; 8 positions agree with TRBD1. From germline, CDR1 is MNHEY and CDR2 SMNVEV (reference sequence). This CDR3 contains 16 residues. V was pared by 6 bases and J by 0 bases, with 7 bases of the junction left unmatched. The CDR3 protein is CASRRDRRYSNQPQHF. CDR3 sequence (DNA): TGTGCCAGCAGAAGGGACAGGCGTTATAGCAATCAGCCCCAGCATTTT.

V gene TRBV9 combines with J gene TRBJ2-1, with TRBD2 matching 11 bases. Germline V CDR1 and CDR2: SGDLS, YYNGEE. The V and J ends lost 4 bases and 7 bases, in that order; junction bases with no gene match: 10. The CDR3 runs to 16 residues. The CDR3 DNA is TGTGCCAGCAGCTTAGTAGCGGGAGGGCCGGGAAATGAGCAGTTCTTC. Protein: CASSLVAGGPGNEQFF.

The chain couples TRBV7-8 to TRBJ2-5; D could derive from TRBD1 or TRBD2 (6 bases each). CDR3 length equals 16 residues. From germline, CDR1 is SGHVS and CDR2 FQNEAQ. V lost 5 bases, J lost 5 bases, and 21 bases lay in between. Here the CDR3 reads CASSRVPQGGKETQYF. DNA of the CDR3: TGTGCCAGCAGCCGAGTACCTCAAGGGGGGAAGGAGACCCAGTACTTC.

The V and J genes are TRBV18 and TRBJ2-2; D call uncertain. V dropped 4 bases and J dropped 2 bases, with 5 bases sitting between them. This CDR3 comprises 13 residues. CDR1 KGHSH and CDR2 LQKENI come from the germline V gene. The CDR3 nucleotides are TGTGCCAGCTCACGACAAAACACCGGGGAGCTGTTTTTT. This gives the protein CASSRQNTGELFF.

This rearrangement joins TRBV11-2 to TRBJ2-5, with D unclear. The CDR3 covers 13 residues. V was clipped by 6 bases and J by 6 bases, with 14 bases between them. The germline V gene encodes CDR1 SGHAT and CDR2 FQNNGV. This CDR3 is CASRQPPPKTQYF. The CDR3 DNA reads as TGTGCCAGCAGACAACCACCACCCAAGACCCAGTACTTC.

This chain uses TRBV29-1 with TRBJ2-4; TRBD1 might be the D (6 bases). CDR1 and CDR2 from the germline V gene are SQVTM and ANQGSEA. This CDR3 comprises 15 residues. V lost 2 bases and J 2 bases, leaving 13 bases between the germline ends. The CDR3 bases are TGCAGCGTTGAACCCCTGGGGGCAACCAAAAACATTCAGTACTTC. Protein: CSVEPLGATKNIQYF.

The chain couples TRBV28 to TRBJ2-7; 10 bases are a match to TRBD1. Germline V gene lookup returns CDR1 MDHEN and CDR2 SYDVKM. Germline trimming cut 7 bases from V and 3 bases from J; bases unmatched to any gene: 6. This CDR3 contains 14 residues. CDR3 in DNA: TGTGCCAGCAAGAAAGGGACAGGGGTCTACGAGCAGTACTTC. It translates to CASKKGTGVYEQYF.

The genes are TRBV6-4 and TRBJ2-1, with TRBD2 matching 13 bases. The length of the CDR3 is 15 residues. Germline assignment: CDR1 MRHNA and CDR2 SNTAGT. V gave up 4 bases and J gave up 8 bases; unmatched junction bases: 5. In DNA form, the CDR3 reads TGTGCCAGCAGTGTCTGGACTAGCGGGAGAGATGAGCAGTTCTTC. This sequence encodes CASSVWTSGRDEQFF.

Only one count was recorded for this clone. V and J are TRBV5-1 and TRBJ1-2, with 7 bases lining up with TRBD1. From germline, CDR1 is SGHRS and CDR2 YFSETQ. V was pared by 4 bases and J by 2 bases, with 11 bases of the junction left unmatched. CDR3 size: 16 residues. This chain's CDR3 is CASSLGRQGENYGYTF. In nucleotides, the CDR3 is TGCGCCAGCAGCCTGGGGAGACAGGGAGAGAACTATGGCTACACCTTC. Combining the CDR3 with reference TRBV5-1 and TRBJ1-2 gives the whole variable domain KAGVTQTPRYLIKTRGQQVTLSCSPISGHRSVSWYQQTPGQGLQFLFEYFSETQRNKGNFPGRFSGRQFSNSRSEMNVSTLELGDSALYLCASSLGRQGENYGYTFGSGTRLTVV.

The V and J genes are TRBV5-1 and TRBJ1-1, with 9 positions matching TRBD1. V shed 4 bases, J shed 11 bases, and the junction held 6 bases outside the gene matches. This CDR3 region has 12 residues. Germline V gives CDR1 SGHRS, CDR2 YFSETQ. The CDR3 DNA is TGCGCCAGCAGCCGTTGGACAGGGGATGCTTTCTTT. Its translation is CASSRWTGDAFF.

The chain carries TRBV28 and TRBJ1-5; D not resolved. Deletions cut 6 bases from V and 4 bases from J, with 10 bases between. The CDR3 covers 13 residues. Germline CDR1 reads MDHEN; CDR2 reads SYDVKM. CDR3 sequence: CASRPVGNQPQHF. CDR3 coding DNA: TGTGCCAGCAGACCAGTAGGGAATCAGCCCCAGCATTTT.

The V call is TRBV29-1, the J call TRBJ2-3; D uncertain. Germline V lookup: CDR1 SQVTM, CDR2 ANQGSEA. With 4 bases removed from V and 2 bases from J, the gap between germline ends came to 13 bases. This CDR3 spans 14 amino acids. The CDR3 loop is CSVVNFRTTDTQYF. The CDR3 DNA sequence: TGCAGCGTTGTTAACTTTAGGACCACAGATACGCAGTATTTT.

The CDR3 here is CASSILAGTSGEQYF. CDR3 bases: TGTGCCAGTAGTATTTTGGCGGGAACTTCGGGGGAGCAGTACTTC. This rearrangement joins TRBV19 to TRBJ2-7, with D tentatively TRBD2 (6 bases). CDR3 length: 15 amino acids. The V end lost 3 bases, the J end lost 7 bases, and 19 bases lay between the germline ends. Germline lookup yields CDR1 LNHDA and CDR2 SQIVND (reference sequence). Filled out from reference TRBV19 and TRBJ2-7, the complete variable domain reads DGGITQSPKYLFRKEGQNVTLSCEQNLNHDAMYWYRQDPGQGLRLIYYSQIVNDFQKGDIAEGYSVSREKKESFPLTVTSAQKNPTAFYLCASSILAGTSGEQYFGPGTRLTVT.

The gene calls are TRBV28 and TRBJ2-7; 11 bases map to TRBD2. Trimming cost V 5 bases and J 3 bases; bases outside gene matches: 6. CDR1 and CDR2 from the germline V gene are MDHEN and SYDVKM. The CDR3 runs to 15 residues. This CDR3 is CASSPPTSGNYEQYF. The CDR3 DNA reads TGTGCCAGCAGTCCACCGACTAGCGGGAACTACGAGCAGTACTTC.

The V call is TRBV10-3, the J call TRBJ2-1, with 9 bases fitting TRBD2. Germline CDR1 and CDR2: ENHRY and SYGVKD. CDR3 size: 14 residues. V was pared by 6 bases and J by 8 bases, with 8 bases of the junction left unmatched. The CDR3 DNA sequence: TGTGCCATCAGCACTCTAGCGGGATCATATGAGCAGTTCTTC. Residues: CAISTLAGSYEQFF.

The V and J genes are TRBV6-5 and TRBJ1-1, with unresolved D. The CDR3 has 15 amino acids. CDR1 is MNHEY and CDR2 is SVGAGI in the germline V gene. The V gene lost 5 bases and the J gene lost 1 base, with 14 bases spanning the gap. The CDR3 protein is CASSLGLFTNTEAFF. The DNA for the CDR3 is TGTGCCAGCAGTCTTGGACTATTTACGAACACTGAAGCTTTCTTT.

A note on this clone: This sample includes further DNA sequences coding for the same CDR3. The chain is built from TRBV5-4 and TRBJ2-3, with D unclear. Per the germline V gene, CDR1 is SGHNT and CDR2 is YYREEE (reference sequence). The CDR3 covers 13 residues. Trimming removed 1 base from V and 0 bases from J, with 3 bases in between. The CDR3 here is CASSLKSTDTQYF. The CDR3 bases are TGTGCCAGCAGCTTGAAGAGCACAGATACGCAGTATTTT. Filled out from reference TRBV5-4 and TRBJ2-3, the complete variable domain reads ETGVTQSPTHLIKTRGQQVTLRCSSQSGHNTVSWYQQALGQGPQFIFQYYREEENGRGNFPPRFSGLQFPNYSSELNVNALELDDSALYLCASSLKSTDTQYFGPGTRLTVL.

This clone was counted once. The chain combines TRBV5-1 with TRBJ2-7; no reliable D call. This CDR3 has 13 amino acids. V gave up 0 bases and J gave up 2 bases, with 6 bases separating them. In germline, CDR1 is SGHRS, CDR2 YFSETQ. The CDR3 spells CASSLVSPYEQYF. The CDR3 DNA follows: TGCGCCAGCAGCTTGGTAAGTCCCTACGAGCAGTACTTC.

This clone appeared once. The V and J genes are TRBV7-2 and TRBJ2-7, with D uncertain. The CDR3 is 14 residues long. Germline-derived CDR1 and CDR2 are SGHTA and FQGNSA. Trimming removed 5 bases from V and 3 bases from J, with 14 bases in between. CDR3: CASSPRPLYYEQYF. The DNA of the CDR3 is TGTGCCAGCAGCCCCCGACCCTTGTACTACGAGCAGTACTTC.

V and J are TRBV7-9 and TRBJ2-3, with D perhaps assigned TRBD1 or TRBD2 (5 bases each). The CDR3 has 14 residues. CDR1 and CDR2 from the germline V gene are SEHNR and FQNEAQ (reference sequence). V was trimmed by 5 bases and J by 1 base, leaving 10 bases between them. CDR3 nucleotide sequence: TGTGCCAGCAGCGCCATGGGGGGCACAGATACGCAGTATTTT. Protein sequence: CASSAMGGTDTQYF.

This rearrangement joins TRBV15 to TRBJ1-1, with D perhaps matching TRBD1 (6 bases). Germline CDR1 reads LNHNV; CDR2 reads YYDKDF (reference sequence). The CDR3 length is 15 residues. V was trimmed by 5 bases and J by 1 base, leaving 14 bases between them. The CDR3, as DNA: TGTGCCACCAGCGGCCGGGGGCGGGCGAACACTGAAGCTTTCTTT. This encodes CATSGRGRANTEAFF.

V gene TRBV30 combines with J gene TRBJ2-2; TRBD1 aligns across 7 bases. The CDR3 runs to 16 residues. In germline, CDR1 is GTSNPN, CDR2 SVGIG (reference sequence). V shed 1 base, J shed 2 bases, and the junction held 7 bases outside the gene matches. The CDR3 loop reads CAWSGQGQSNTGELFF. In DNA, the CDR3 is TGTGCCTGGAGTGGACAGGGACAGTCTAACACCGGGGAGCTGTTTTTT.

J is TRBJ1-1 and V is TRBV7-9, with D perhaps TRBD1 (6 bases). The CDR3 has 15 residues. Germline-derived CDR1 and CDR2 are SEHNR and FQNEAQ (reference sequence). Trimming cost V 4 bases and J 2 bases, with 14 bases left between them. The CDR3 is CASSSQGQPNTEAFF. The CDR3 coding sequence is TGTGCCAGCAGCTCCCAAGGACAGCCCAACACTGAAGCTTTCTTT.